These 10 T cell receptor beta chains were sequenced from one sample in a study of molecular identifiers for immune sequencing clone quantification. MiXCR, run by TCRdb on the PCR reads, gives a single entry per CDR3 protein. The data hold 88,000 or so distinct CDR3 sequences, with 21% observed a single time. The specimen sequenced was naive CD8+ T cells from blood, with Jurkat cell RNA spiked in. Documented subset: FACS-sorted CD8+CD4-CCR7+CD45RA+ naive T cells. The receptors were gathered from a human donor in good health. Some libraries in this study had Jurkat cell RNA spiked in.

At least ten counts were recorded for this clonotype. Here the CDR3 reads CASSPDISGANVLTF. CDR3 nucleotide sequence: TGTGCCAGCAGTCCCGATATCTCTGGGGCCAACGTCCTGACTTTC. The chain combines TRBV12-3 or TRBV12-4 with TRBJ2-6; D is unresolved. This CDR3 region has 15 residues. V was trimmed by 5 bases and J by 0 bases, leaving 8 bases between them.

Note on this clonotype: This sequence may be a read error, since a much larger clone differs from it by one base. This chain uses TRBV15 with TRBJ2-6; no clear D. The CDR3 has 12 residues. V shed 7 bases and J shed 5 bases, with 6 bases lying between them. From germline, CDR1 is LNHNV and CDR2 YYDKDF (reference sequence). The chain's CDR3 is CATTDRANVLTF. DNA of the CDR3: TGTGCCACCACGGATAGGGCCAACGTCCTGACTTTC.

The chain has TRBV12-3 or TRBV12-4 and TRBJ1-5; D unclear. Trimming left V 1 base short and J 0 bases short, with 7 bases between. The CDR3 length is 15 residues. The CDR3 reads CASSLGSYSNQPQHF. The CDR3 nucleotides read TGTGCCAGCAGTTTAGGGTCGTATAGCAATCAGCCCCAGCATTTT.

Only a few counts were recorded for this clonotype. The V and J genes are TRBV27 and TRBJ2-7; 7 nucleotides match TRBD2. V lost 1 base to trimming and J lost 0 bases; unmatched junction nucleotides: 9. Germline values: CDR1 MNHEY, CDR2 SMNVEV (reference sequence). CDR3 size: 17 residues. The DNA for the CDR3 is TGTGCCAGCAGTTTATTTGCCCCTAGCGGAGCCTCCTACGAGCAGTACTTC. The encoded protein is CASSLFAPSGASYEQYF.

This clonotype came up many times. This chain joins TRBV4-3 and TRBJ2-7; 8 bases fit TRBD1. With V trimmed by 1 base and J by 2 bases, 4 bases remained unmatched. There are 15 residues in the CDR3. Germline loops: CDR1 LGHNA, CDR2 YSLEER. The CDR3 here is CASSQAWTGTYEQYF. Here the CDR3 DNA reads TGCGCCAGCAGCCAAGCCTGGACAGGGACCTACGAGCAGTACTTC.

This clonotype was counted many times. The chain has TRBV4-3 and TRBJ2-7; D not resolved. V shed 0 bases and J shed 1 base, with 7 bases lying between them. In germline, CDR1 is LGHNA, CDR2 YSLEER. The CDR3 loop spans 14 amino acids. This chain's CDR3 is CASSQDRVSYEQYF. The DNA for the CDR3 is TGCGCCAGCAGCCAAGATAGGGTATCCTACGAGCAGTACTTC.

This clonotype was seen ten or more times. The rearrangement uses TRBV2 and TRBJ2-3; D is unresolved. CDR3 length equals 13 residues. Germline V lookup: CDR1 SNHLY, CDR2 FYNNEI. Trimming cost V 8 bases and J 5 bases, with 14 bases left between them. The CDR3 DNA reads as TGTGCCAGCTTGGGTCCTAGTGAAGATACGCAGTATTTT. Encoded protein: CASLGPSEDTQYF.

Ten or more counts support this clonotype. This rearrangement joins TRBV12-5 to TRBJ2-1; D remains ambiguous. Germline assignment: CDR1 LGHNT and CDR2 FRNRAP. This CDR3 spans 12 amino acids. V shed 7 bases and J shed 3 bases, with 7 bases lying between them. Written as DNA, the CDR3 is TGTGCTAGTGCCTTGAGCTACAATGAGCAGTTCTTC. Protein: CASALSYNEQFF. Variable domain in full (rest from reference TRBV12-5 and TRBJ2-1): DARVTQTPRHKVTEMGQEVTMRCQPILGHNTVFWYRQTMMQGLELLAYFRNRAPLDDSGMPKDRFSAEMPDATLATLKIQPSEPRDSAVYFCASALSYNEQFFGPGTRLTVL.

Only a few counts were recorded for this clonotype. This sequence joins TRBV4-3 and TRBJ2-2; 10 bases are a match to TRBD2. The germline CDR1 and CDR2 sequences are LGHNA and YSLEER. V trimming: 0 bases; J trimming: 5 bases; junction bases outside the gene matches: 12. The CDR3 has 19 amino acids. CDR3 nucleotides: TGCGCCAGCAGCCAAGATCGGGCTAGCGGGAGTGGATCGACCGGGGAGCTGTTTTTT. This translates into CASSQDRASGSGSTGELFF.

At least ten counts were recorded for this clonotype. This chain uses TRBV5-1 with TRBJ1-3, with D hard to call. V was pared by 0 bases and J by 1 base, with 5 bases between. Germline V gives CDR1 SGHRS, CDR2 YFSETQ. The CDR3 sequence is 14 residues long. The CDR3 region is CASSLEGSGNTIYF. The CDR3 nucleotides are TGCGCCAGCAGCTTGGAAGGATCTGGAAACACCATATATTTT.